This TCR beta chain was profiled in a study of Ad26.COV2.S vaccination and SARS-CoV-2 variants. Study observations and caveats: Researchers reported similar non-spike TCR breadth in vaccine and placebo recipients. Relative to placebo recipients, vaccine recipients exhibited elevated spike-specific TCR breadth.

Germline lookup yields CDR1 LGHNA and CDR2 YNFKEQ. Trimming removed 5 bases from V and 3 bases from J; junction bases left unmatched: 7. The CDR3 has 14 residues. This table comes from immunoSEQ multiplex PCR, and its TCRdb copy is limited to in-frame clones, with some not included. The sample consists of 180,000 or so clones, about 83% of them appearing once. With regard to this clone: Its antigen is not known.

This TCR derives from a human donor who had recovered from COVID-19. The chain combines TRBV4-2 with TRBJ2-7, with 7 positions matching TRBD1. Sequencing used peripheral blood, obtained after recovery from COVID-19. CDR3 DNA: TGTGCCAGCAGCTTTAGACAGGGCGACTACGAGCAGTACTTC. The encoded protein is CASSFRQGDYEQYF.